This T cell receptor beta chain was documented in a study of Ad26.COV2.S vaccination and SARS-CoV-2 variants. Treatment of the sample: roughly 19 received Ad26.COV2.S at low or high dose, single or two shots; about 5 received placebo; per-sample allocation not given. All samples were drawn on day 63, counting from the first vaccine or placebo injection. Produced via immunoSEQ multiplex PCR; TCRdb's table is partial and in-frame only. This table holds more than 300,000 clones, about 85% found once. This CDR3 has 14 residues. Per germline, CDR1 SGDLS and CDR2 YYNGEE. Trimming took 0 bases from V and 2 from J, leaving 9 bases between them. This clone was counted a single time.

The specimen comprised peripheral blood, sampled in a trial of Ad26.COV2.S vaccine versus placebo. This receptor was obtained from a person aged 18 to 59 who received the Ad26.COV2.S COVID-19 vaccine or a placebo. The gene calls are TRBV9 and TRBJ2-7; D is uncertain. CDR3 in amino acids: CASSVDWNPYEQYF. The CDR3 region has the DNA TGTGCCAGCAGCGTAGATTGGAACCCCTACGAGCAGTACTTC.